One sample yielded the 25 T cell receptor beta chains listed below, sequenced in a study of OX40 agonist ivuxolimab in advanced cancers. Data came from immunoSEQ multiplex PCR; TCRdb stores just in-frame clones and leaves some out. The table has some 64,000 clones, around 90% seen once. Sequenced material: CD4+ or CD8+ T cells sorted from blood, taken in a trial of the OX40 agonist ivuxolimab. The receptors were sampled from an adult with an advanced solid tumor such as melanoma, head and neck, liver or kidney cancer.

In this sample, this clone turned up a few times. The V call is TRBV2, the J call TRBJ1-2; 9 bases match TRBD1. The CDR3 consists of 13 residues. Germline V CDR1 and CDR2: SNHLY, FYNNEI. Germline trimming cut 10 bases from V and 3 bases from J; bases unmatched to any gene: 6. CDR3 sequence reads: CATRQGGDYGYTF. In nucleotides, the CDR3 is TGTGCCACCCGACAGGGGGGCGACTATGGCTACACCTTC.

The chain has TRBV6-1 and TRBJ2-3; 7 bases are a match to TRBD1. Germline loops: CDR1 MNHNS, CDR2 SASEGT. The CDR3 sequence is 15 residues long. V lost 5 bases and J lost 5; bases outside the gene matches: 10. CDR3 DNA: TGTGCCAGCAGTTTTAGAGGGGGCCGGGAAGATACGCAGTATTTT. The encoded protein is CASSFRGGREDTQYF.

The V gene is TRBV19, the J gene TRBJ1-1, with 7 positions matching TRBD1. Unmatched junction bases numbered 1, after V lost 3 bases and J lost 0 bases. The CDR3 runs 14 residues. Germline values: CDR1 LNHDA, CDR2 SQIVND (reference sequence). CDR3 DNA sequence: TGTGCCAGTAGTATTGGGACAGTGAACACTGAAGCTTTCTTT. Its protein product is CASSIGTVNTEAFF.

This rearrangement joins TRBV5-1 to TRBJ2-2; a weak D match, TRBD2 (6 bases). CDR3 length: 16 residues. Trimming left V 1 base short and J 1 base short, with 11 bases between. Per germline, CDR1 SGHRS and CDR2 YFSETQ. The CDR3 loop is CASSLFNSGNTGELFF. The CDR3, as DNA: TGCGCCAGCAGCTTGTTTAATAGCGGGAACACCGGGGAGCTGTTTTTT.

The V call is TRBV6-6, the J call TRBJ2-7; D gene unclear. Germline lookup yields CDR1 MNHNY and CDR2 SVGAGI (reference sequence). Trimming shortened V by 0 bases and J by 6 bases, and 15 bases separated the two germline ends. CDR3 length: 15 amino acids. CDR3: CASSYSGRPSGEQYF. The CDR3 nucleotides are TGTGCCAGCAGTTACTCCGGGCGGCCTTCGGGCGAGCAGTACTTC.

This clone was found once. The rearrangement joins TRBV2 to TRBJ1-5, with D perhaps TRBD1 (6 bases). This CDR3 is 13 amino acids long. The V end lost 7 bases, the J end lost 3 bases, and 10 bases lay between the germline ends. Per germline, CDR1 SNHLY and CDR2 FYNNEI. As DNA, the CDR3 is TGTGCCAGCACGACAGGCCTCAATCAGCCCCAGCATTTT. It is translated as CASTTGLNQPQHF.

V usage is TRBV5-1 and J usage is TRBJ2-3; TRBD2 matches 15 bases. Per the germline V gene, CDR1 is SGHRS and CDR2 is YFSETQ. The CDR3 has 17 residues. The trim removed 4 bases at V and 1 base at J, leaving 4 bases unmatched. As DNA, the CDR3 is TGCGCCAGCAGCGGACTAGCGGGAGGGCCGGGCACAGATACGCAGTATTTT. This codes for CASSGLAGGPGTDTQYF.

V is TRBV11-3 and J is TRBJ1-1; the match to TRBD1 covers 7 bases. Trimming took 3 bases from V and 4 from J; bases not matched to a gene: 8. Looked up from germline, CDR1 is SGHNT and CDR2 is YENEEA. The CDR3 is made up of 15 amino acids. CDR3 sequence reads: CASSLGEQGSTEAFF. In DNA, the CDR3 is TGTGCCAGCAGCTTGGGAGAACAGGGGAGCACTGAAGCTTTCTTT. The full variable domain, rest sourced from reference TRBV11-3 and TRBJ1-1, is EAGVVQSPRYKIIEKKQPVAFWCNPISGHNTLYWYLQNLGQGPELLIRYENEEAVDDSQLPKDRFSAERLKGVDSTLKIQPAELGDSAVYLCASSLGEQGSTEAFFGQGTRLTVV.

The chain uses TRBV5-6 and TRBJ1-1, with D unresolved. The CDR3 sequence is 15 residues long. V gave up 0 bases and J gave up 1 base, with 10 bases separating them. Looked up from germline, CDR1 is SGHDT and CDR2 is YYEEEE. CDR3 sequence: CASSLGGSKNTEAFF. The DNA of the CDR3 is TGTGCCAGCAGCTTGGGGGGTAGCAAGAACACTGAAGCTTTCTTT.

The CDR3 sequence is CASSPTAYSNQPQHF. Here the CDR3 DNA reads TGTGCCAGCTCACCGACAGCTTATAGCAATCAGCCCCAGCATTTT. The V call is TRBV18, the J call TRBJ1-5, with D perhaps matching TRBD1 (5 bases). CDR1 KGHSH and CDR2 LQKENI come from the germline V gene. V was trimmed by 3 bases and J by 0 bases, leaving 9 bases between them. The CDR3 is 15 amino acids.

This chain's CDR3 is CASSRLGVNTEAFF. In DNA, the CDR3 is TGCGCCAGCAGCCGCTTGGGGGTGAACACTGAAGCTTTCTTT. The V call is TRBV5-1, the J call TRBJ1-1; weak D call: TRBD1 (5 bases). Germline-derived CDR1 and CDR2 are SGHRS and YFSETQ. CDR3 length equals 14 residues. V lost 4 bases and J lost 0, with 10 bases in between.

This chain connects TRBV6-1 to TRBJ2-5; TRBD2 agrees at 13 bases. V shed 4 bases and J 5 bases; nucleotides not matched to a gene: 1. The CDR3 loop spans 14 amino acids. Germline lookup yields CDR1 MNHNS and CDR2 SASEGT. The CDR3 region has the DNA TGTGCCAGCAGTGCACTAGCGGGAGGGGAGACCCAGTACTTC. Protein sequence: CASSALAGGETQYF.

The chain combines TRBV10-3 with TRBJ2-5; tentative D call: TRBD2 (5 bases). The germline V and J ends were trimmed by 5 bases and 5 bases, with 12 bases remaining between them. The CDR3 has 13 amino acids. The germline CDR1 and CDR2 sequences are ENHRY and SYGVKD. CDR3: CAISFGESETQYF. CDR3 nucleotide sequence: TGTGCCATCAGTTTCGGGGAGTCGGAGACCCAGTACTTC.

The chain couples TRBV14 to TRBJ2-5, with 13 bases fitting TRBD2. This CDR3 comprises 17 residues. Germline V gene lookup returns CDR1 SGHDN and CDR2 FVKESK. V lost 0 bases and J lost 5; bases outside the gene matches: 6. This CDR3 is CASSQETSGGSRETQYF. The CDR3 DNA reads as TGTGCCAGCAGCCAAGAGACTAGCGGGGGGTCCCGGGAGACCCAGTACTTC.

V and J are TRBV12-2 and TRBJ1-6. TRBV12-2 corresponds to a pseudogene. The CDR3 runs 17 residues. This CDR3 reads CASLQRVWAGTNSPLHF. The CDR3 bases are TGTGCAAGTCTCCAAAGGGTTTGGGCAGGGACTAATTCACCCCTCCACTTT.

J is TRBJ2-3 and V is TRBV6-9; 7 nucleotides agree with TRBD1. Losses at the gene ends were 8 bases for V and 5 bases for J; bases not matched to a gene: 4. From germline, CDR1 is MNHGY and CDR2 SVAAGI. The CDR3 has 12 residues. CDR3 protein: CASGTAIDTQYF. The CDR3, as DNA: TGTGCCAGCGGGACAGCAATAGATACGCAGTATTTT.

The chain couples TRBV19 to TRBJ1-1; perhaps TRBD1 as D (5 bases). This CDR3 is built from 13 residues. CDR1 is LNHDA, CDR2 SQIVND, per germline (reference sequence). Deletions cut 3 bases from V and 6 bases from J, with 11 bases between. CDR3 bases: TGTGCCAGTAGTATGGTGGGGGGTTCTGAAGCTTTCTTT. Its translation is CASSMVGGSEAFF.

The chain carries TRBV4-2 and TRBJ2-2; D call uncertain. Trimming pared 2 bases from V and 7 bases from J, leaving 11 bases between. CDR3 length: 14 residues. The germline gives CDR1 LGHNA, CDR2 YNFKEQ. The CDR3 coding sequence is TGTGCCAGCAGCCAACCTCAAGGGATCGGGGAGCTGTTTTTT. Translation gives CASSQPQGIGELFF.

The chain recombines TRBV9 with TRBJ1-3; D possibly corresponds to TRBD1 (5 bases). The CDR3 totals 16 residues. The germline V gene has CDR1 SGDLS and CDR2 YYNGEE. V lost 1 base and J lost 0, with 11 bases in between. The CDR3 spells CASSVRGSYSGNTIYF. CDR3 sequence (DNA): TGTGCCAGCAGCGTAAGGGGCAGTTACTCTGGAAACACCATATATTTT.

V and J are TRBV11-2 and TRBJ1-2; 9 bases match TRBD1. Germline CDR1 is SGHAT and CDR2 is FQNNGV. V lost 2 bases, J lost 6 bases, and 10 bases stayed unmatched. This CDR3 is built from 16 residues. In DNA form, the CDR3 reads TGTGCCAGCAGCTTAAGGTTACAGGGGGCGACTCATGGCTACACCTTC. This gives the protein CASSLRLQGATHGYTF. Combining the CDR3 with reference TRBV11-2 and TRBJ1-2 gives the whole variable domain EAGVAQSPRYKIIEKRQSVAFWCNPISGHATLYWYQQILGQGPKLLIQFQNNGVVDDSQLPKDRFSAERLKGVDSTLKIQPAKLEDSAVYLCASSLRLQGATHGYTFGSGTRLTVV.

CDR3 protein: CASSLEMTGSYGYTF. The CDR3 DNA is TGTGCCAGCAGCTTAGAGATGACAGGGTCCTATGGCTACACCTTC. The chain joins TRBV7-6 to TRBJ1-2; 7 bases are a match to TRBD1. CDR1 and CDR2 (germline): SGHVS, FNYEAQ. V was clipped by 1 base and J by 4 bases; unmatched bases: 6. This CDR3 region has 15 residues.

The genes are TRBV11-2 and TRBJ2-2, with 8 bases fitting TRBD2. The germline CDR1 and CDR2 sequences are SGHAT and FQNNGV. Trimming removed 2 bases from V and 4 bases from J; junction bases left unmatched: 3. This CDR3 region has 15 residues. The CDR3 DNA reads as TGTGCCAGCAGCTTACGGCTAGCGGGCACCGGGGAGCTGTTTTTT. It translates to CASSLRLAGTGELFF.

The rearrangement uses TRBV5-6 and TRBJ2-1; D is undetermined. CDR1 and CDR2 (germline): SGHDT, YYEEEE. This CDR3 spans 13 amino acids. V shed 4 bases and J shed 1 base, with 6 bases lying between them. This CDR3 is CASSGLSYNEQFF. CDR3 coding DNA: TGTGCCAGCAGCGGGCTATCCTACAATGAGCAGTTCTTC.

Turning to this clone: This CDR3 is missing its conserved last phenylalanine or tryptophan, likely due to a read error. The DNA is left out, because the CDR3 cannot be placed on it with certainty; the CDR3 is given as TCRdb lists it. CDR3 in amino acids: CASSLFQDDRVQL. The chain couples TRBV28 to TRBJ2-7; the table assigns TRBD1, which was not confirmed against the DNA. Germline V CDR1 and CDR2: MDHEN, SYDVKM. Termini included, the CDR3 measures 13 amino acids.

The V gene is TRBV14, the J gene TRBJ2-1; tentative D call: TRBD2 (5 bases). The CDR3 spans 16 residues. CDR1 and CDR2 (germline): SGHDN, FVKESK. Between the trimmed V and J ends, which lost 1 base and 3 bases, there was a span of 13 bases. The CDR3 here is CASSQVRASHYNEQFF. The CDR3 DNA sequence: TGTGCCAGCAGCCAAGTGCGGGCGAGCCACTACAATGAGCAGTTCTTC.